This T cell receptor beta chain came from a study of CD8 T cells in Susac syndrome. Overall study context: Of the sequenced Susac syndrome patients, roughly six had active disease and eight were in remission. Study-wide results and limits: As acknowledged by the study, its TCR sequencing and HLA analysis included a relatively small number of individuals.

This clonotype appeared once. Its antigen is not known. Random hexamers were used to reverse transcribe the RNA input (0.5 to 1 ug). The amplification used immunoSEQ multiplex PCR on TCR beta CDR3; it spanned 54 Vbeta and 13 Jbeta. TCRdb reanalysed the immunoSEQ multiplex PCR reads using MiXCR and keeps one entry per CDR3 protein. This sample yields under 90,000 distinct CDR3 sequences, of which more than 85% are seen a single time; 0.46% belongs to the top ten. The clonotype was recovered from a human donor with Susac syndrome. Specimen: CD8+ T cells from PBMCs.

CDR3 bases: TGCAGTGCTAGAGATACTAGCCTCTACAATGAGCAGTTCTTC. Translated: CSARDTSLYNEQFF. The chain joins TRBV20-1 to TRBJ2-1; a weak D match, TRBD2 (6 bases). Trimming removed 0 bases at V and 3 bases at J, with 9 bases between. CDR1 DFQATT and CDR2 SNEGSKA come from the germline V gene (reference sequence). The length of the CDR3 is 14 residues.